This section outlines one T cell receptor beta chain sequence together with its context. Trimming took off 0 bases at V and 4 bases at J, with 11 bases between the two ends. The CDR3 extends over 15 amino acids. CDR1 and CDR2 (germline): SGDLS, YYNGEE. The sample originates from a study of blood T cell repertoires in COVID-19. For the study at large: The samples span acute and convalescent COVID-19 from the United States, Italy and Spain. The analysed material was cDNA or gDNA that came from T cells, B-cell-depleted T cells, or PBMCs.

Assay: immunoSEQ multiplex PCR; the TCRdb copy retains only in-frame clones and omits some. The table lists about 300,000 clones, under 90% of them singletons. The source is a woman aged 25-40 years with COVID-19, enrolled during active disease. Source material: peripheral blood. The V and J genes are TRBV9 and TRBJ2-1; D is ambiguous. CDR3 coding DNA: TGTGCCAGCAGCGTAGCTTCAACAGCTTACAATGAGCAGTTCTTC. It encodes CASSVASTAYNEQFF.